Below, one TCR beta chain is given with its context. No antigen is known for it. This sample was included in a study of vaccination effects on CD4 cells after COVID-19. Study as a whole: After over 1.5 million PBMC were placed in each well, they were cultured with about 10 IU/ml IL-2 and about 10 ug/ml peptides.

A roughly 10-day culture period preceded the isolation of CD4+ T cells. Clones were read by immunoSEQ multiplex PCR, and TCRdb kept only the in-frame ones, dropping some. This sample has more than 35,000 clones; around 76% occur once, and the top ten carry just under 3%. The CDR3 is made up of 18 amino acids. V lost 3 bases to trimming and J lost 6 bases; unmatched junction nucleotides: 17. Germline lookup yields CDR1 SEHNR and CDR2 FQNEAQ (reference sequence). The chain links TRBV7-9 to TRBJ2-1; 7 bases are a match to TRBD1. This specimen consisted of CD4+ T cells from PBMCs cultured without peptide, obtained before COVID-19 vaccination. The receptor's source is a human donor who received a COVID-19 vaccine. CDR3 amino acids: CASSFLEAGGPELNEQFF. CDR3 nucleotide sequence: TGTGCCAGCAGCTTTCTCGAGGCAGGGGGTCCGGAGCTCAATGAGCAGTTCTTC. The full variable domain, its missing parts supplied by reference TRBV7-9 and TRBJ2-1, is DTGVSQNPRHKITKRGQNVTFRCDPISEHNRLYWYRQTLGQGPEFLTYFQNEAQLEKSRLLSDRFSAERPKGSFSTLEIQRTEQGDSAMYLCASSFLEAGGPELNEQFFGPGTRLTVL.